This TCR beta chain was recorded in a study of response to subunit inactivated influenza vaccine. Each CDR3 protein gets one entry after TCRdb re-called the RT-PCR reads with MiXCR. The table includes around 470,000 distinct CDR3 sequences, approximately 7.8% detected once. This clonotype was seen many times. No antigen is known for it. Germline CDR1 reads MNHNS; CDR2 reads SASEGT. V shed 7 bases, J shed 4 bases, and the junction held 7 bases outside the gene matches. This CDR3 is 14 amino acids long. General study findings and limits: There was a suggestion from the authors that each seasonal influenza vaccination recruits few new T cells.

This sequence joins TRBV6-1 and TRBJ2-7; TRBD1 matches at 10 bases. The source is a man in his fifties or sixties who received an inactivated influenza vaccine. The specimen comprised PBMCs from blood, sampled roughly 24 months after vaccination. DNA for the CDR3: TGTGCCAGCACTCCCCGGGACAGGGGTTACGAGCAGTACTTC. Translated, it gives CASTPRDRGYEQYF.